Below are 29 T cell receptor beta chains sequenced from a single sample in a study of blood T cell repertoires in COVID-19. Assay: immunoSEQ multiplex PCR; the TCRdb copy retains only in-frame clones and omits some. The table lists roughly 410,000 clones, about nine tenths of them singletons. The sample comprised peripheral blood. These receptors came from a woman aged 40 to 55 with COVID-19, enrolled during active disease.

This clone was found once. The CDR3 does not end in the conserved phenylalanine or tryptophan, so this is likely a read error. It is unclear where the CDR3 begins or ends on the DNA, so no DNA is shown, and the CDR3 is as TCRdb lists it. The chain joins TRBV19 to TRBJ1-2. The germline V gene has CDR1 LNHDA and CDR2 SQIVND (reference sequence). The CDR3 has 8 residues if both end residues are counted. This CDR3 is CASSNGEV.

The count of this clone is one. This same CDR3 is encoded by further DNA sequences in the sample. This chain joins TRBV28 and TRBJ1-6; D gene uncertain. The CDR3 totals 11 residues. Trimming removed 6 bases at V and 7 bases at J, with 4 bases between. The germline gives CDR1 MDHEN, CDR2 SYDVKM. DNA of the CDR3: TGTGCCAGCAGCTTGAATTCACCCCTCCACTTT. Encoded protein: CASSLNSPLHF.

This clone was observed a single time. The chain combines TRBV20-1 with TRBJ2-5; D gene unclear. The CDR3 consists of 13 residues. V lost 3 bases and J lost 5, with 13 bases in between. The V gene's germline CDR1 is DFQATT and CDR2 SNEGSKA (reference sequence). Here the CDR3 DNA reads TGCAGTGCTAGTAGAGACCCCAGGGAGACCCAGTACTTC. The encoded protein is CSASRDPRETQYF.

The chain's CDR3 is CASSFTGDGYTF. The CDR3 nucleotides read TGTGCCAGCAGCTTTACAGGGGATGGCTACACCTTC. The rearrangement uses TRBV2 and TRBJ1-2; 7 bases are shared with TRBD1. J was trimmed by 6 bases and V by 6 bases; bases with no gene match: 4. Per the germline V gene, CDR1 is SNHLY and CDR2 is FYNNEI. The CDR3 spans 12 residues.

The genes are TRBV7-8 and TRBJ2-1, with 13 bases identical to TRBD2. The CDR3 is 15 residues long. Germline V CDR1 and CDR2: SGHVS, FQNEAQ. The J segment lost 4 bases and the V segment lost 5 bases, leaving 2 bases of the junction unmatched. The CDR3 loop reads CASSVTSGGYNEQFF. CDR3 nucleotides: TGTGCCAGCAGCGTGACTAGCGGGGGGTACAATGAGCAGTTCTTC. Complete variable domain (other parts from reference TRBV7-8 and TRBJ2-1): GAGVSQSPRYKVAKRGQDVALRCDPISGHVSLFWYQQALGQGPEFLTYFQNEAQLDKSGLPSDRFFAERPEGSVSTLKIQRTQQEDSAVYLCASSVTSGGYNEQFFGPGTRLTVL.

The rearrangement links TRBV28 to TRBJ1-2; 12 nucleotides match TRBD1. Germline V CDR1 and CDR2: MDHEN, SYDVKM. Trimming at V came to 4 bases and at J to 7 bases, leaving 10 bases not matched to a gene. The CDR3 loop spans 16 amino acids. CDR3 coding DNA: TGTGCCAGCAGTTACGTATGGGGACAGGGGGCTCGTGGCTACACCTTC. Translating it yields CASSYVWGQGARGYTF.

This rearrangement joins TRBV27 to TRBJ2-7; D may be TRBD1 (6 bases). The germline V gene has CDR1 MNHEY and CDR2 SMNVEV (reference sequence). With 3 bases removed from V and 2 bases from J, the gap between germline ends came to 17 bases. The CDR3 has 16 residues. CDR3 loop: CASSFSPIGGTYEQYF. The DNA for the CDR3 is TGTGCCAGCAGTTTTTCCCCCATAGGGGGTACCTACGAGCAGTACTTC.

The chain links TRBV9 to TRBJ2-3; 7 bases align to TRBD1. V gave up 8 bases and J gave up 1 base; unmatched junction bases: 7. From germline, CDR1 is SGDLS and CDR2 YYNGEE. The CDR3 extends over 14 amino acids. CDR3 nucleotides: TGTGCCAGTCAATACAGGGGAGGCACAGATACGCAGTATTTT. Its protein product is CASQYRGGTDTQYF. Full variable domain (outside the CDR3, taken from reference TRBV9 and TRBJ2-3): DSGVTQTPKHLITATGQRVTLRCSPRSGDLSVYWYQQSLDQGLQFLIQYYNGEERAKGNILERFSAQQFPDLHSELNLSSLELGDSALYFCASQYRGGTDTQYFGPGTRLTVL.

The chain joins TRBV30 to TRBJ2-1; 9 nucleotides agree with TRBD2. V dropped 1 base and J dropped 6; count of bases not matched to a gene: 4. The CDR3 is made up of 14 amino acids. The germline CDR1 and CDR2 sequences are GTSNPN and SVGIG (reference sequence). The CDR3 DNA reads TGTGCCTGGAGTGGAGTAGCGGGAGCCAATGAGCAGTTCTTC. Translated, it gives CAWSGVAGANEQFF.

V usage is TRBV18 and J usage is TRBJ1-3, with 10 bases lining up with TRBD1. The CDR3 runs 20 residues. Germline V lookup: CDR1 KGHSH, CDR2 LQKENI. V dropped 6 bases and J dropped 2; count of bases not matched to a gene: 19. The CDR3 nucleotides read TGTGCCAGCTCCCCAACCGCCCCGAGACAGGGGGCCGATCCTGGAAACACCATATATTTT. Translation: CASSPTAPRQGADPGNTIYF.

Written as DNA, the CDR3 is TGCAGTGCTAGTGCCTCTAGAGGAAGCACAGATACGCAGTATTTT. Its protein product is CSASASRGSTDTQYF. The chain carries TRBV20-1 and TRBJ2-3; D gene ambiguous. Trimming removed 3 bases from V and 0 bases from J, with 13 bases in between. The CDR3 has 15 residues. Germline loops: CDR1 DFQATT, CDR2 SNEGSKA (reference sequence).

The rearrangement joins TRBV6-2 or TRBV6-3 to TRBJ1-2; 8 bases line up with TRBD1. V lost 5 bases to trimming and J lost 13 bases; unmatched junction nucleotides: 12. Germline V CDR1 and CDR2: MNHEY, SVGEGT. The CDR3 runs to 13 residues. This CDR3 is CASSDRGARWITF. The CDR3 DNA reads as TGTGCCAGCAGTGACAGGGGCGCGAGGTGGATCACCTTC.

The rearrangement joins TRBV24-1 to TRBJ2-3; 7 nucleotides agree with TRBD2. Germline V gene data show CDR1 as KGHDR and CDR2 as SFDVKD. Trimming took 4 bases from V and 15 from J; bases not matched to a gene: 18. This CDR3 has 15 amino acids. CDR3 bases: TGTGCCACCAGTGACCCCCGGGGTGGGGGGGAAAAACAATATTTT. This translates into CATSDPRGGGEKQYF.

The chain couples TRBV7-9 to TRBJ2-3, with 14 nucleotides matching TRBD2. With 1 base clipped from V and 7 bases from J, the junction kept 7 bases outside the gene matches. This CDR3 region has 17 residues. CDR1 SEHNR and CDR2 FQNEAQ come from the germline V gene (reference sequence). The CDR3 nucleotides read TGTGCCAGCAGCTTAGGTGAGGGACTAGCGGGAGCAAATACGCAGTATTTT. Protein product: CASSLGEGLAGANTQYF.

The rearrangement links TRBV29-1 to TRBJ2-1, with 9 bases identical to TRBD1. Looked up from germline, CDR1 is SQVTM and CDR2 is ANQGSEA. The CDR3 length is 13 residues. The J segment lost 3 bases and the V segment lost 5 bases, leaving 2 bases of the junction unmatched. Written as DNA, the CDR3 is TGCAGCGTTTTGACAGGGGGCTACAATGAGCAGTTCTTC. Amino acids: CSVLTGGYNEQFF.

The J gene is TRBJ1-2, the V gene TRBV6-1, with TRBD1 identical over 8 bases. After removal of 5 bases from V and 4 bases from J, the junction contained 3 bases not matched to a gene. The CDR3 has 13 amino acids. The germline V gene has CDR1 MNHNS and CDR2 SASEGT. The CDR3 is CASSHGTGYGYTF. The CDR3 nucleotides read TGTGCCAGCAGTCATGGGACAGGCTATGGCTACACCTTC.

This clone occurred once. CDR3 sequence reads: CASSLVRAGQGGGYTF. The DNA for the CDR3 is TGTGCCAGCAGTTTAGTCCGGGCGGGACAGGGGGGTGGCTACACCTTC. The chain carries TRBV28 and TRBJ1-2; TRBD1 matches at 11 bases. Germline V gene lookup returns CDR1 MDHEN and CDR2 SYDVKM. CDR3 size: 16 residues. V lost 2 bases, J lost 7 bases, and 9 bases stayed unmatched.

The chain couples TRBV13 to TRBJ2-7; the D is unclear. Trimming removed 0 bases at V and 4 bases at J, with 10 bases between. The CDR3 spans 14 residues. Germline loops: CDR1 PRHDT, CDR2 FYEKMQ (reference sequence). The DNA for the CDR3 is TGTGCCAGCAGCTTAGGAGTCCTCGGTTACGAGCAGTACTTC. It is translated as CASSLGVLGYEQYF.

The CDR3 nucleotides read TGTGCCAGCAGTTCCCACAGGGGTTCGACGAATTCACCCCTCCACTTT. Its protein product is CASSSHRGSTNSPLHF. The V and J genes are TRBV28 and TRBJ1-6; 7 bases line up with TRBD1. The CDR3 loop spans 16 amino acids. In germline, CDR1 is MDHEN, CDR2 SYDVKM. After removal of 4 bases from V and 7 bases from J, the junction contained 10 bases not matched to a gene.

The genes are TRBV7-3 and TRBJ2-1, with 8 bases lining up with TRBD2. J lost 8 bases, V lost 5 bases, and 5 bases had no gene match. CDR1 and CDR2 from the germline V gene are SGHTA and FQGTGA. The CDR3 spans 13 residues. This CDR3 is CASSQTSADEQFF. The CDR3 DNA follows: TGTGCCAGCAGCCAGACTAGCGCGGATGAGCAGTTCTTC.

The rearrangement uses TRBV3-1 (or the pseudogene TRBV3-2) and TRBJ2-2; a possible D gene is TRBD2 (5 bases). V gave up 4 bases and J gave up 5 bases, with 11 bases separating them. The length of the CDR3 is 14 residues. Looked up from germline, CDR1 is LGHDT and CDR2 is YNNKEL (reference sequence). CDR3 protein: CASSPRPGTGELFF. The CDR3 bases are TGTGCCAGCAGCCCCCGCCCGGGGACCGGGGAGCTGTTTTTT.

The count of this clone is one. The chain joins TRBV7-2 to TRBJ1-2; unclear D gene. Germline V gene data show CDR1 as SGHTA and CDR2 as FQGNSA. Trimming removed 2 bases from V and 4 bases from J, with 11 bases in between. CDR3 length: 14 amino acids. CDR3 DNA: TGTGCCAGCAGCTTAATTCCGGGAATCTATGGCTACACCTTC. Protein: CASSLIPGIYGYTF.

This clone has a single count. The J gene is TRBJ1-1, the V gene TRBV7-3; D call uncertain. Germline V gene lookup returns CDR1 SGHTA and CDR2 FQGTGA. This CDR3 is built from 13 residues. Trimming left V 5 bases short and J 0 bases short, with 7 bases between. CDR3 coding DNA: TGTGCCAGCAGCGTCCAGTTGAACACTGAAGCTTTCTTT. It translates to CASSVQLNTEAFF. Complete variable domain (other parts from reference TRBV7-3 and TRBJ1-1): GAGVSQTPSNKVTEKGKYVELRCDPISGHTALYWYRQSLGQGPEFLIYFQGTGAADDSGLPNDRFFAVRPEGSVSTLKIQRTERGDSAVYLCASSVQLNTEAFFGQGTRLTVV.

The rearrangement links TRBV5-6 to TRBJ2-7; 12 nucleotides align to TRBD1. The CDR3 is made up of 18 amino acids. Trimming at V came to 2 bases and at J to 3 bases, leaving 12 bases not matched to a gene. The germline V gene encodes CDR1 SGHDT and CDR2 YYEEEE. CDR3 DNA: TGTGCCAGCAGCTTTGGGACAGGGGGCTTAGTGGCTCACTACGAGCAGTACTTC. It codes for CASSFGTGGLVAHYEQYF.

This chain links TRBV24-1 with TRBJ2-3; TRBD1 matches 7 bases. Germline-derived CDR1 and CDR2 are KGHDR and SFDVKD. The CDR3 has 14 amino acids. The junction had 7 bases not matched to a gene; V was cut back by 5 bases and J by 6 bases. The CDR3 nucleotides are TGTGCCACCAGTGGAACACAGGGGTCGGATACGCAGTATTTT. Its translation is CATSGTQGSDTQYF.

J is TRBJ1-5 and V is TRBV3-1 (or the pseudogene TRBV3-2); 9 bases align to TRBD1. The CDR3 consists of 16 residues. Germline V gene sequence: CDR1 LGHDT, CDR2 YNNKEL (reference sequence). V lost 4 bases to trimming and J lost 3 bases; unmatched junction nucleotides: 7. CDR3 residues: CASSPRDREANQPQHF. For the CDR3, the DNA is TGTGCCAGCAGCCCAAGGGACAGGGAGGCCAATCAGCCCCAGCATTTT.

This clone was counted once. The V gene is TRBV5-6, the J gene TRBJ1-2; no clear D. V dropped 1 base and J dropped 8 bases, with 15 bases sitting between them. From germline, CDR1 is SGHDT and CDR2 YYEEEE. CDR3 length: 14 amino acids. The CDR3, as DNA: TGTGCCAGCAGCTTGTTCGGTCAGGCTTACGGCTACACCTTC. It encodes CASSLFGQAYGYTF.

This chain links TRBV5-1 with TRBJ2-1, with TRBD2 matching over 13 bases. The CDR3 sequence is 19 residues long. Per the germline V gene, CDR1 is SGHRS and CDR2 is YFSETQ. The V and J ends lost 2 bases and 6 bases, in that order; junction bases with no gene match: 14. The CDR3 region has the DNA TGCGCCAGCAGCTTCCCTCGGGGACTAGCGGGACCCTTAGGCAATGAGCAGTTCTTC. Translating it yields CASSFPRGLAGPLGNEQFF.

The V call is TRBV7-2, the J call TRBJ1-2; weak D call: TRBD1 (6 bases). This CDR3 has 14 residues. The V end lost 2 bases, the J end lost 3 bases, and 10 bases lay between the germline ends. Germline assignment: CDR1 SGHTA and CDR2 FQGNSA. CDR3 in amino acids: CASSLSAGDYGYTF. The CDR3 nucleotides are TGTGCCAGCAGCTTATCCGCAGGGGACTATGGCTACACCTTC.